The clone carrying this T cell receptor (beta chain) was counted between two and nine times. Using its own MiXCR run on the 5' RACE reads, TCRdb lists one record per CDR3 protein. In the table there are roughly 150,000 distinct CDR3 sequences, about 6.2% of which are singletons. The CDR3 sequence is 15 residues long. Germline CDR1 and CDR2: MNHEY and SVGAGI. Trimming took off 6 bases at V and 0 bases at J, with 12 bases between the two ends. This sample stems from a study of T cells after yellow fever vaccination. The starting material was CD4+ T cells sorted from PBMCs, obtained 10 days after the yellow fever booster vaccination. The TCR originated in a man aged 30 to 45 who received the YFV17D yellow fever vaccine. The gene calls are TRBV6-5 and TRBJ2-1, with D possibly being TRBD1 (6 bases). The chain's CDR3 is CASSRRDISYNEQFF. The CDR3 nucleotides read TGTGCCAGCAGCCGCCGGGACATCTCCTACAATGAGCAGTTCTTC.